This record covers a single T cell receptor beta chain. In the original workflow: Cell counts per sample came from amplifying reference gene primers. Libraries were prepared by immunoSEQ multiplex PCR; TCRdb keeps only in-frame clonotypes and omits some of them. V, J and clone size were drawn from that table, and D and trimming were deduced from the DNA. The profile shows 52,000 or so clones, around 80% of them singletons. This CDR3 comprises 14 residues. CDR1 and CDR2 (germline): GTSNPN, SVGIG (reference sequence). Trimming cost V 5 bases and J 5 bases; bases outside gene matches: 6. These data belong to a study of blood T cell repertoires in COVID-19. Study overall: Donors in the United States, Italy and Spain gave samples during acute or convalescent COVID-19. Nucleic acid was either cDNA or gDNA, and it came from T cells, B-cell-depleted T cells, or PBMCs.

The chain uses TRBV30 and TRBJ2-3, with 11 nucleotides matching TRBD2. The receptor was derived from a human donor in a cohort sampled during active COVID-19. Sequencing was carried out using peripheral blood. CDR3 region: CAWAIAGGRDTQYF. DNA of the CDR3: TGTGCCTGGGCAATAGCGGGGGGGCGAGATACGCAGTATTTT.